Reported below is one T cell receptor beta chain. Its antigen is unknown. One base away there is no much larger clone; base qualities are not given. The library was generated by the immunoSEQ multiplex PCR assay. DNA from the CD4+ T cells that had been cultured and isolated underwent TCR beta CDR3 sequencing. From the authors' description of their analysis: Non-productive TCR sequences were removed, reads were trimmed to the CDR3 region, and CDR3s of at least 7 amino acids were retained. The MANAFEST web app was used to pick out antigen-specific clonotypes by comparing their expansion in peptide wells with that in reference cultures. To be called positive, a clone needed expansion at FDR<0.05 compared with the reference and with all other wells, an odds ratio greater than 5, and a frequency greater than 0.1% in two replicate wells. A clonotype was defined as cross-reactive if the clonotype was significantly expanded both in SARS-CoV-2 spike wells and in at least one common cold coronavirus spike condition. CDR3 similarity was assessed by Levenshtein distance using the stringdist R package, and unrooted trees were constructed with ape in R 3.6.1. What TCRdb holds here is the immuneACCESS table cut down to in-frame rearrangements. Part of the clones is not present; checked against another copy, under half of the missing clones reflect an unresolved V gene, and the others are unexplained. V, J and clone size derive from that table, while D and trimming were established from the DNA sequence. The sample table contains fewer than 35,000 clones; only one count was recorded for around two thirds of them. The ten largest clonotypes hold about 3.8% of the sample.

After less than 13 days of culture, CD4+ T cells were isolated with the EasySep CD4+ T cell isolation kit. Negative nucleocapsid antibody results before and after vaccination confirmed that the healthy vaccine recipients had no prior SARS-CoV-2 infection. Half of the culture medium was replaced with fresh IL-2-containing medium on days 3 and 7. Each peptide stimulation condition was cultured in triplicate wells unless otherwise noted. PBMC were separated from whole blood using Ficoll-Paque Plus gradient centrifugation and were then either cryopreserved at -140C or used fresh. The QIAamp micro DNA kit was used to extract genomic DNA from the cultured CD4+ T cells. The data originate from a study of vaccination effects on CD4 cells after COVID-19 (dated by TCRdb to the early 2020s). With regard to the full study: The ViraFEST assay stimulated PBMC with viral peptide pools and then used TCR sequencing to identify antigen-specific CD4+ T cell clonotypes by expansion. Participants received two doses of either the BNT162b2 or the mRNA-1273 mRNA SARS-CoV-2 vaccine. Each well held around 2 million PBMC cultured in IMDM containing around 5.1% human AB serum, about 10 IU/ml IL-2 and gentamicin, along with approximately 10 ug/ml peptides. The study compared SARS-CoV-2 spike-specific CD4+ TCR repertoires before and after mRNA vaccination in COVID-19 convalescent patients and infection-naive vaccine recipients. A total of 9 to 11 COVID-19 convalescent patients and a handful of SARS-CoV-2-naive healthy vaccine recipients were included in the full study. Cultures from other donors in the study were sequenced with the Oncomine TCR Beta short-read assay on an Illumina iSeq 100.

Sequences LNHDA (CDR1) and SQIVND (CDR2) are obtained from the germline V gene (reference sequence). The CDR3 has 17 amino acids, counting the end cysteine and phenylalanine. Only the CDR3 region is kept as DNA, spanning 51 bases read in frame from base 1. The V and J ends are trimmed by 2 bases and 4 bases, leaving 18 bases between them. Study-level results and caveats: Both infection-induced and vaccine-induced clones contracted markedly at late post-vaccination timepoints, which is consistent with waning T cell responses. Among healthy vaccine recipients, nearly all vaccine-induced clones were SARS-CoV-2 mono-reactive, and only 1 of 255 was cross-reactive with common cold coronaviruses. The study was limited by a small number of convalescent patients, and early post-infection timepoints were lacking.

The rearranged segments are TRBV19 and TRBJ1-5, with TRBD1 tentatively as D gene (6 bases match). The sequence was obtained from a human donor who received a COVID-19 vaccine. The specimen comprised CD4+ T cells from PBMCs cultured without peptide, sampled before COVID-19 vaccination. Here the CDR3 is given as CASSIMSLGARNQPQHF. At the DNA level, the sequence is TGTGCCAGTAGTATAATGTCCTTGGGGGCGCGTAATCAGCCCCAGCATTTT.